This entry lists 26 T cell receptor beta chains sequenced from one sample in a study of persistence of HIV-infected CD4 T cells. No antigen is known for these receptors. Cells were stimulated with CMV-infected fibroblast lysates at roughly 9.1 ug/mL. Sorted nonresponding memory CD4+ T cells were CD40L-negative, CD69-negative, CD45RO-high. The immunoSEQ assay was version 4, run in survey mode. Profiled with immunoSEQ multiplex PCR; TCRdb holds only in-frame clones, not every one. Of fewer than 40,000 clones in the sample, 82% were seen once. Sequenced here: CD4+ T cells sorted from PBMCs after approximately 19-hour stimulation, sampled from a patient who received antiretroviral therapy. The origin of the receptors is an adult woman with HIV who was CMV-seropositive.

The J gene is TRBJ2-1, the V gene TRBV5-4, with 9 bases lining up with TRBD2. V lost 3 bases, J lost 9 bases, and 4 bases stayed unmatched. There are 13 residues in the CDR3. Germline CDR1 and CDR2: SGHNT and YYREEE (reference sequence). DNA of the CDR3: TGTGCCAGCAGCTCCGGGACTAGCATTGAGCAGTTCTTC. Amino acids: CASSSGTSIEQFF.

The rearrangement links TRBV10-1 to TRBJ1-1, with D possibly matching TRBD1 (6 bases). The CDR3 runs to 18 residues. Trimming took 4 bases from V and 1 from J, leaving 22 bases between them. The germline V gene encodes CDR1 WNHNN and CDR2 SYGVQD (reference sequence). The CDR3 DNA is TGCGCCAGCAGTGGAGCCGGACAGCTATCTTATCCGAACACTGAAGCTTTCTTT. This gives the protein CASSGAGQLSYPNTEAFF.

This chain links TRBV18 with TRBJ1-1, with a weak D call TRBD1 (6 bases). Germline V gene lookup returns CDR1 KGHSH and CDR2 LQKENI. The CDR3 is 13 amino acids. V lost 0 bases and J lost 8, with 10 bases in between. CDR3 bases: TGTGCCAGCTCACCACCGTGGCAGGGGGAAGCTTTCTTT. Its protein is CASSPPWQGEAFF.

The chain couples TRBV19 to TRBJ2-2, with D maybe TRBD1 (5 bases). Trimming took 6 bases from V and 3 from J, leaving 17 bases between them. The CDR3 is made up of 16 amino acids. Per germline, CDR1 LNHDA and CDR2 SQIVND (reference sequence). The CDR3 nucleotides read TGTGCCAGTAGCCGGACACAAGGCAAATACACCGGGGAGCTGTTTTTT. Its protein product is CASSRTQGKYTGELFF.

The V call is TRBV6-1, the J call TRBJ2-5; D could derive from TRBD1 or TRBD2 (5 bases each). CDR1 and CDR2 from the germline V gene are MNHNS and SASEGT. The V end lost 2 bases, the J end lost 5 bases, and 15 bases lay between the germline ends. This CDR3 is built from 15 residues. The DNA for the CDR3 is TGTGCCAGCAGTGAATGGCGGCAGGGAGAGGAGACCCAGTACTTC. This gives the protein CASSEWRQGEETQYF.

This chain joins TRBV2 and TRBJ1-5; D perhaps matches TRBD1 (6 bases). Germline-derived CDR1 and CDR2 are SNHLY and FYNNEI. This CDR3 region has 14 residues. V was cut by 5 bases and J by 6 bases, with 14 bases left in between. CDR3 loop: CASSIYRERQPQHF. CDR3 sequence (DNA): TGTGCCAGCAGTATTTACAGGGAGCGTCAGCCCCAGCATTTT. Looking up the rest from reference TRBV2 and TRBJ1-5 gives the full variable domain: EPEVTQTPSHQVTQMGQEVILRCVPISNHLYFYWYRQILGQKVEFLVSFYNNEISEKSEIFDDQFSVERPDGSNFTLKIRSTKLEDSAMYFCASSIYRERQPQHFGDGTRLSIL.

The J gene is TRBJ2-7, the V gene TRBV3-1 (or the pseudogene TRBV3-2); D unresolved. This CDR3 region has 13 residues. V was clipped by 0 bases and J by 9 bases, with 12 bases between them. CDR1 and CDR2 (germline): LGHDT, YNNKEL (reference sequence). The DNA of the CDR3 is TGTGCCAGCAGCCAAGATGTCGGAGACGGGCAGTACTTC. Its protein product is CASSQDVGDGQYF.

The chain couples TRBV9 to TRBJ2-2, with D perhaps TRBD1 (6 bases). The CDR3 is 15 residues long. V dropped 6 bases and J dropped 3 bases, with 15 bases sitting between them. Germline assignment: CDR1 SGDLS and CDR2 YYNGEE. This CDR3 reads CASNLGGQHTGELFF. Written as DNA, the CDR3 is TGTGCCAGCAACTTAGGTGGACAGCACACCGGGGAGCTGTTTTTT.

The rearrangement uses TRBV5-1 and TRBJ1-1, with a tentative D call TRBD1 (6 bases). Trimming shortened V by 7 bases and J by 4 bases, and 17 bases separated the two germline ends. CDR3 length equals 14 residues. Germline V CDR1 and CDR2: SGHRS, YFSETQ. CDR3 sequence: CASEAGAGVTEAFF. CDR3 bases: TGCGCCAGCGAGGCGGGGGCTGGGGTCACTGAAGCTTTCTTT.

J is TRBJ2-5 and V is TRBV9; TRBD2 matches at 11 bases. CDR3 length: 17 residues. Germline V gene data show CDR1 as SGDLS and CDR2 as YYNGEE. Trimming removed 3 bases from V and 1 base from J; junction bases left unmatched: 8. The CDR3 sequence: CASSAGTSGRLQETQYF. The CDR3 DNA reads as TGTGCCAGCAGCGCCGGGACTAGCGGACGACTCCAAGAGACCCAGTACTTC.

The chain recombines TRBV7-3 with TRBJ2-1; 8 bases match TRBD2. Germline CDR1 SGHTA, CDR2 FQGTGA. Losses at the gene ends were 5 bases for V and 3 bases for J; bases not matched to a gene: 9. The CDR3 length is 16 residues. CDR3 nucleotide sequence: TGTGCCAGCAGCCCTCGAGCGGGAGCTGGCTACAATGAGCAGTTCTTC. Translating it yields CASSPRAGAGYNEQFF.

This sequence joins TRBV4-3 and TRBJ2-1; 8 bases align to TRBD1. This CDR3 has 21 amino acids. Unmatched junction bases numbered 28, after V lost 4 bases and J lost 8 bases. The germline CDR1 and CDR2 sequences are LGHNA and YSLEER. The CDR3: CASSPDLPAGQGRNWVHEQFF. The CDR3 DNA reads as TGCGCCAGCAGCCCCGACCTCCCTGCCGGACAGGGTAGGAACTGGGTACATGAGCAGTTCTTC.

In DNA, the CDR3 is TGCGCCAGCAGCGAAGGAGCGGGAAATTCACCCCTCCACTTT. This translates into CASSEGAGNSPLHF. This chain joins TRBV5-1 and TRBJ1-6; D remains unclear. The CDR3 is 14 residues long. The V end lost 4 bases, the J end lost 7 bases, and 12 bases lay between the germline ends. The V gene's germline CDR1 is SGHRS and CDR2 YFSETQ.

The chain recombines TRBV5-5 with TRBJ1-2; D uncertain. The germline V gene encodes CDR1 SGHKS and CDR2 YYEKEE (reference sequence). Trimming left V 1 base short and J 4 bases short, with 11 bases between. This CDR3 is 14 amino acids long. Here the CDR3 reads CASSLLGQPYGYTF. As DNA, the CDR3 is TGTGCCAGCAGCTTGTTGGGCCAGCCCTATGGCTACACCTTC.

The chain joins TRBV12-3 or TRBV12-4 to TRBJ2-5; D remains unclear. Trimming cost V 6 bases and J 1 base, with 9 bases left between them. The CDR3 contains 13 residues. In nucleotides, the CDR3 is TGTGCCAGCAGCTCCCTCACCCAAGAGACCCAGTACTTC. As protein: CASSSLTQETQYF.

This clone occurred a few times. The J gene is TRBJ2-3, the V gene TRBV7-3; 15 bases fit TRBD2. Germline CDR1 reads SGHTA; CDR2 reads FQGTGA. The CDR3 loop spans 16 amino acids. Trimming cost V 2 bases and J 7 bases; bases outside gene matches: 4. The CDR3: CASSLEGTSGRNTQYF. The CDR3 nucleotides are TGTGCCAGCAGCTTAGAAGGGACTAGCGGGAGGAATACGCAGTATTTT. Based on the CDR3 plus reference TRBV7-3 and TRBJ2-3, the full variable domain is GAGVSQTPSNKVTEKGKYVELRCDPISGHTALYWYRQSLGQGPEFLIYFQGTGAADDSGLPNDRFFAVRPEGSVSTLKIQRTERGDSAVYLCASSLEGTSGRNTQYFGPGTRLTVL.

The chain employs TRBV6-5 and TRBJ1-1, with D unclear. This CDR3 has 15 residues. Trimming took off 0 bases at V and 2 bases at J, with 10 bases between the two ends. The germline V gene encodes CDR1 MNHEY and CDR2 SVGAGI. The CDR3 DNA sequence: TGTGCCAGCAGTTACTCGATTAGGTACAACACTGAAGCTTTCTTT. This sequence encodes CASSYSIRYNTEAFF.

The chain employs TRBV5-1 and TRBJ2-2; D is uncertain. In germline, CDR1 is SGHRS, CDR2 YFSETQ. CDR3 size: 13 residues. The ends were cut back, 0 bases at V and 1 base at J, with 1 base in the middle. DNA of the CDR3: TGCGCCAGCAGCTTGGGGAACACCGGGGAGCTGTTTTTT. Its protein product is CASSLGNTGELFF.

The chain combines TRBV9 with TRBJ1-1; weak D call: TRBD1 (6 bases). Germline lookup yields CDR1 SGDLS and CDR2 YYNGEE. V dropped 4 bases and J dropped 5 bases, with 18 bases sitting between them. This CDR3 has 15 amino acids. Here the CDR3 DNA reads TGTGCCAGCAGCCCGCAGGGGTCGGCAAGGACTGAAGCTTTCTTT. This encodes CASSPQGSARTEAFF. The full variable domain, rest sourced from reference TRBV9 and TRBJ1-1, is DSGVTQTPKHLITATGQRVTLRCSPRSGDLSVYWYQQSLDQGLQFLIQYYNGEERAKGNILERFSAQQFPDLHSELNLSSLELGDSALYFCASSPQGSARTEAFFGQGTRLTVV.

CDR3 residues: CASSYSVTSNSPLHF. DNA for the CDR3: TGTGCCAGCAGTTACTCTGTAACGTCGAATTCACCCCTCCACTTT. The rearrangement links TRBV6-5 to TRBJ1-6, with D unresolved. Per the germline V gene, CDR1 is MNHEY and CDR2 is SVGAGI. This CDR3 contains 15 residues. With 0 bases removed from V and 7 bases from J, the gap between germline ends came to 10 bases.

The V gene is TRBV6-6, the J gene TRBJ2-7, with D perhaps TRBD2 (6 bases). The CDR3 spans 13 residues. From germline, CDR1 is MNHNY and CDR2 SVGAGI (reference sequence). Trimming stripped 10 bases from V and 2 bases from J, with 15 bases between. The DNA for the CDR3 is TGTGCCACCACCCGGGACTCAGCCTACGAGCAGTACTTC. This encodes CATTRDSAYEQYF.

The V gene is TRBV2, the J gene TRBJ2-3, with a possible D match to TRBD2 (6 bases). V gave up 6 bases and J gave up 5 bases, with 9 bases separating them. The CDR3 contains 12 residues. Germline CDR1 SNHLY, CDR2 FYNNEI. The CDR3 protein is CASRDYRDTQYF. CDR3 sequence (DNA): TGTGCCAGCAGGGACTACCGAGATACGCAGTATTTT.

The rearrangement uses TRBV6-6 and TRBJ1-2, with TRBD1 matching 7 bases. CDR1 MNHNY and CDR2 SVGAGI come from the germline V gene (reference sequence). The CDR3 spans 14 residues. Trimming cost V 5 bases and J 1 base; bases outside gene matches: 4. Here the CDR3 DNA reads TGTGCCAGCAGTCGCGACAGGGATAACTATGGCTACACCTTC. It specifies CASSRDRDNYGYTF.

The chain carries TRBV5-1 and TRBJ2-2; D remains unclear. The CDR3 extends over 15 amino acids. Germline V gives CDR1 SGHRS, CDR2 YFSETQ. Trimming left V 4 bases short and J 0 bases short, with 10 bases between. The CDR3 DNA is TGCGCCAGCAGCCCCCGACTGGCGAACACCGGGGAGCTGTTTTTT. This codes for CASSPRLANTGELFF.

The CDR3 here is CASSIQGGPRNEQFF. In nucleotides, the CDR3 is TGTGCCAGCAGTATTCAGGGAGGTCCAAGGAATGAGCAGTTCTTC. The gene calls are TRBV6-2 or TRBV6-3 and TRBJ2-1, with D possibly being TRBD2 (6 bases). This CDR3 comprises 15 residues. Germline V gene sequence: CDR1 MNHEY, CDR2 SVGEGT. The ends were cut back, 5 bases at V and 7 bases at J, with 18 bases in the middle.

This clone was seen more than once but under ten times. This sequence joins TRBV5-6 and TRBJ1-1, with D unresolved. V was cut by 2 bases and J by 4 bases, with 12 bases left in between. Germline V gene lookup returns CDR1 SGHDT and CDR2 YYEEEE. The CDR3 sequence is 14 residues long. As DNA, the CDR3 is TGTGCCAGCAGCTTTGCCGGTGCCAGCACTGAAGCTTTCTTT. It yields the protein CASSFAGASTEAFF.